The 19 T cell receptor beta chains presented below share a single source sample, sequenced in a study of cytomegalovirus exposure and HLA in healthy donors. The study ran its PCR with 60 Vbeta and 13 Jbeta primers. The table came from immunoSEQ multiplex PCR; TCRdb's copy has only in-frame clones and leaves some out. Of some 120,000 clones listed, around four fifths were seen once; the top ten hold 1%. Sequenced input: PBMCs. The receptors were gathered from a human donor in good health.

The chain combines TRBV4-2 with TRBJ2-7; D is unclear. CDR1 is LGHNA and CDR2 is YNFKEQ in the germline V gene. V dropped 1 base and J dropped 2 bases, with 9 bases sitting between them. The CDR3 has 14 amino acids. The CDR3 reads CASSQVGETYEQYF. CDR3 DNA sequence: TGTGCCAGCAGCCAAGTTGGAGAAACCTACGAGCAGTACTTC.

The chain recombines TRBV6-5 with TRBJ1-1; 7 positions agree with TRBD1. This CDR3 region has 15 residues. The germline gives CDR1 MNHEY, CDR2 SVGAGI. V was pared by 4 bases and J by 7 bases, with 12 bases of the junction left unmatched. CDR3 region: CASSSEQGVVGEAFF. The CDR3 bases are TGTGCCAGCAGTTCGGAGCAGGGGGTTGTTGGTGAAGCTTTCTTT.

This rearrangement joins TRBV7-6 to TRBJ2-2, with 7 bases lining up with TRBD2. The germline gives CDR1 SGHVS, CDR2 FNYEAQ. This CDR3 has 14 residues. Losses at the gene ends were 4 bases for V and 4 bases for J; bases not matched to a gene: 3. The DNA for the CDR3 is TGTGCCAGCAGCTCCGCTAGCGGCACCGGGGAGCTGTTTTTT. Translating it yields CASSSASGTGELFF.

The chain recombines TRBV27 with TRBJ2-1, with D tentatively TRBD2 (6 bases). V dropped 6 bases and J dropped 0 bases, with 30 bases sitting between them. CDR3 size: 21 residues. CDR1 and CDR2 from the germline V gene are MNHEY and SMNVEV (reference sequence). This chain's CDR3 is CASRGPPSSAKTASSYNEQFF. The CDR3, as DNA: TGTGCCAGCAGGGGGCCCCCCTCTAGCGCAAAGACTGCTAGCTCCTACAATGAGCAGTTCTTC.

The V gene is TRBV10-3, the J gene TRBJ1-1; the D is unclear. V lost 3 bases to trimming and J lost 0 bases, with 8 bases between them. The germline V gene has CDR1 ENHRY and CDR2 SYGVKD. The length of the CDR3 is 14 residues. The CDR3 sequence is CAISDSLMNTEAFF. The CDR3 DNA is TGTGCCATCAGTGATAGTCTCATGAACACTGAAGCTTTCTTT.

In its sample, this clone was seen once. The V and J genes are TRBV7-2 and TRBJ2-2; no firm D call. The germline V and J ends were trimmed by 5 bases and 7 bases, with 17 bases remaining between them. Germline V gene sequence: CDR1 SGHTA, CDR2 FQGNSA. The CDR3 extends over 15 amino acids. In nucleotides, the CDR3 is TGTGCCAGCAGCCCGCTGAAAGCCGGGTTCGGGGAGCTGTTTTTT. Translating gives CASSPLKAGFGELFF.

The V call is TRBV7-9, the J call TRBJ2-1; weak D call: TRBD1 (5 bases). CDR1 SEHNR and CDR2 FQNEAQ come from the germline V gene (reference sequence). Trimming took 2 bases from V and 1 from J, leaving 6 bases between them. The CDR3 spans 14 residues. As DNA, the CDR3 is TGTGCCAGCAGCTTACCAGGGTCCTACAATGAGCAGTTCTTC. This gives the protein CASSLPGSYNEQFF.

This chain uses TRBV7-6 with TRBJ1-2, with 12 bases that match TRBD1. Unmatched junction bases numbered 6, after V lost 1 base and J lost 6 bases. The CDR3 sequence is 16 residues long. Germline assignment: CDR1 SGHVS and CDR2 FNYEAQ. In nucleotides, the CDR3 is TGTGCCAGCAGCTTAGATCCCGGGACAGGGGGCCATGGCTACACCTTC. Its translation: CASSLDPGTGGHGYTF.

J is TRBJ2-1 and V is TRBV29-1; 10 nucleotides match TRBD2. V shed 3 bases, J shed 5 bases, and the junction held 7 bases outside the gene matches. The CDR3 runs 15 residues. Germline loops: CDR1 SQVTM, CDR2 ANQGSEA. Here the CDR3 DNA reads TGCAGCGTTGATCCGTGGACTAGCGGTAACAATGAGCAGTTCTTC. The encoded protein is CSVDPWTSGNNEQFF.

V and J are TRBV5-5 and TRBJ2-3; D gene ambiguous. The germline V and J ends were trimmed by 0 bases and 2 bases, with 13 bases remaining between them. This CDR3 is 16 amino acids long. The germline CDR1 and CDR2 sequences are SGHKS and YYEKEE (reference sequence). The CDR3: CASSLETSGLTDTQYF. The CDR3 region has the DNA TGTGCCAGCAGCTTGGAGACCTCTGGGCTCACAGATACGCAGTATTTT.

This clone was detected only a few times. This chain connects TRBV4-1 to TRBJ2-7, with D maybe TRBD2 (5 bases). V was pared by 4 bases and J by 3 bases, with 10 bases between. This CDR3 spans 13 amino acids. The germline gives CDR1 MGHRA, CDR2 YSYEKL. The CDR3 spells CASSLGEIYEQYF. The CDR3 DNA follows: TGCGCCAGCAGCCTCGGGGAGATCTACGAGCAGTACTTC.

The chain uses TRBV27 and TRBJ2-2; D is unclear. V gave up 6 bases and J gave up 2 bases, with 22 bases separating them. The CDR3 contains 18 residues. Germline V lookup: CDR1 MNHEY, CDR2 SMNVEV (reference sequence). The CDR3 sequence: CASSPYRRNLINTGELFF. In DNA form, the CDR3 reads TGTGCCAGCAGCCCCTACAGAAGAAACCTGATAAACACCGGGGAGCTGTTTTTT.

J is TRBJ2-7 and V is TRBV5-1, with TRBD1 matching 9 bases. V gave up 0 bases and J gave up 3 bases; unmatched junction bases: 7. The length of the CDR3 is 16 residues. Germline CDR1 is SGHRS and CDR2 is YFSETQ. This chain's CDR3 is CASSLESGQGIYEQYF. The DNA for the CDR3 is TGCGCCAGCAGCTTGGAGTCAGGACAGGGGATCTACGAGCAGTACTTC.

This clone has more than one count but fewer than ten. The genes are TRBV5-6 and TRBJ1-5; D is undetermined. CDR1 and CDR2 from the germline V gene are SGHDT and YYEEEE. The CDR3 spans 12 residues. V lost 7 bases and J 2 bases, leaving 7 bases between the germline ends. The CDR3 DNA reads as TGTGCCAGCGCCCGCGGCAATCAGCCCCAGCATTTT. It is translated as CASARGNQPQHF.

The CDR3 DNA reads TGTGCCAGCTTGGAACGGGGCACTGAAGCTTTCTTT. Residues: CASLERGTEAFF. The chain combines TRBV2 with TRBJ1-1; unclear D gene. CDR3 length: 12 residues. The ends were cut back, 8 bases at V and 4 bases at J, with 11 bases in the middle. In germline, CDR1 is SNHLY, CDR2 FYNNEI.

The chain's CDR3 is CATSRATGLAGYEQYF. The CDR3 DNA is TGTGCCACCAGCAGGGCCACCGGACTAGCTGGCTACGAGCAGTACTTC. The rearrangement joins TRBV15 to TRBJ2-7; 8 bases map to TRBD2. The V gene's germline CDR1 is LNHNV and CDR2 YYDKDF (reference sequence). The CDR3 runs 16 residues. The ends lost 3 bases at V and 3 bases at J; junction bases unmatched: 10.

This clone was observed a handful of times. This chain uses TRBV6-4 with TRBJ2-6, with TRBD1 as a possible D gene (6 bases). CDR3 length: 14 residues. Germline loops: CDR1 MRHNA, CDR2 SNTAGT. Trimming cost V 6 bases and J 3 bases, with 9 bases left between them. In DNA, the CDR3 is TGTGCCAGCAGCAGGGGTGGTGGGGCCAACGTCCTGACTTTC. Translated, it gives CASSRGGGANVLTF.

V usage is TRBV11-2 and J usage is TRBJ2-7, with D maybe TRBD1 (6 bases). The CDR3 has 16 amino acids. Trimming took 3 bases from V and 5 from J, leaving 20 bases between them. Germline V gene data show CDR1 as SGHAT and CDR2 as FQNNGV. CDR3 bases: TGTGCCAGCAGCTTTTGGCGCGGCAGGGGCCACCACGAGCAGTACTTC. It translates to CASSFWRGRGHHEQYF.

The chain is built from TRBV9 and TRBJ2-7, with 8 positions matching TRBD2. J lost 5 bases, V lost 2 bases, and 6 bases had no gene match. The germline gives CDR1 SGDLS, CDR2 YYNGEE. This CDR3 is 14 amino acids long. The CDR3 nucleotides read TGTGCCAGCAGCGTTACGGGACTAGGGAACGAGCAGTACTTC. It encodes CASSVTGLGNEQYF.